A single count supports the clone carrying this TCR beta chain. This sample is drawn from a study of shared clonotypes between healthy human individuals. Generated by immunoSEQ multiplex PCR, the TCRdb table keeps only in-frame clones and is missing some. The sample contains around 99,000 clones, 60% to 75% of which appear only once. The specimen was memory CD8+ T cells sorted from blood. Regarding subset: CD45RO+ cells pooled with CCR7-negative TemRA cells. The TCR comes from a man between 25 and 39 years old in good health.

DNA of the CDR3: TGCGCCAGCAGCGGGGGGGCAGGAGAAGAGACCCAGTACTTC. Its translation: CASSGGAGEETQYF. The chain recombines TRBV5-1 with TRBJ2-5, with D possibly being TRBD2 (7 bases). V gave up 4 bases and J gave up 3 bases, with 13 bases separating them. The germline gives CDR1 SGHRS, CDR2 YFSETQ. The CDR3 contains 14 residues.